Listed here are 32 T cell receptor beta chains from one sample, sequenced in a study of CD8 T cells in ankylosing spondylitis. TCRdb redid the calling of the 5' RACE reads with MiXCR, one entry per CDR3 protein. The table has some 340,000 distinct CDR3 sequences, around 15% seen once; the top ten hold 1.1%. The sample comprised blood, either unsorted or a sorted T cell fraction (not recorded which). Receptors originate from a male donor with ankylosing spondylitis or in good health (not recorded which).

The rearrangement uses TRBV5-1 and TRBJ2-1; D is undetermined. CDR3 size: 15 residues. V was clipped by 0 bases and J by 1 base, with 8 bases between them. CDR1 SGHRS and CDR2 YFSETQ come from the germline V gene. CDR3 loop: CASSLGADSYNEQFF. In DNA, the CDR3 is TGCGCCAGCAGCTTGGGGGCGGATTCCTACAATGAGCAGTTCTTC.

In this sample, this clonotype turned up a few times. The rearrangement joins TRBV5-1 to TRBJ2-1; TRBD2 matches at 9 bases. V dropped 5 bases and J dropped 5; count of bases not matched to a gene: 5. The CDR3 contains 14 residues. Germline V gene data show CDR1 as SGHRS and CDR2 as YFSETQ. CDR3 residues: CASSTSGLNNEQFF. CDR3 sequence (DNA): TGCGCCAGCAGTACTAGCGGGTTAAACAATGAGCAGTTCTTC.

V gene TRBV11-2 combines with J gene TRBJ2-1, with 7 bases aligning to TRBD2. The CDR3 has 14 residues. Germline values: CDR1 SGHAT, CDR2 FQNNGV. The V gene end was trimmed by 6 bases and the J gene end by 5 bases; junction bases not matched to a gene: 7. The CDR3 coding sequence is TGTGCCAGCAGGGGAGGGGCCTTAAACAATGAGCAGTTCTTC. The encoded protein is CASRGGALNNEQFF.

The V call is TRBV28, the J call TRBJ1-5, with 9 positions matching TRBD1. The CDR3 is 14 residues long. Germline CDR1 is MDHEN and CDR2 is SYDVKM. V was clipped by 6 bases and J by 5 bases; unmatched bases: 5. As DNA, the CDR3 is TGTGCCAGCAGCCCGGGACAGGGTTATCAGCCCCAGCATTTT. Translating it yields CASSPGQGYQPQHF.

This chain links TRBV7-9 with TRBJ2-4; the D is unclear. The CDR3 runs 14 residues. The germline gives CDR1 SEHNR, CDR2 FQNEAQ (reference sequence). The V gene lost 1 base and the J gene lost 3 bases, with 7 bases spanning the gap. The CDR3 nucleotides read TGTGCCAGCAGCTTAGGCTTGTTCAAAAACATTCAGTACTTC. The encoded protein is CASSLGLFKNIQYF.

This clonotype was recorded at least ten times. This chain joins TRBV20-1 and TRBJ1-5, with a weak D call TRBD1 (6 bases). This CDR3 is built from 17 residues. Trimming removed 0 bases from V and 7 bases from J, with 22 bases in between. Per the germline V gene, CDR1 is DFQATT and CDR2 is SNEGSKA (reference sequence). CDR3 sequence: CSAREYRGTGSGQPQHF. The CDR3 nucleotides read TGCAGTGCTAGAGAATATAGGGGGACGGGTTCGGGGCAGCCCCAGCATTTT.

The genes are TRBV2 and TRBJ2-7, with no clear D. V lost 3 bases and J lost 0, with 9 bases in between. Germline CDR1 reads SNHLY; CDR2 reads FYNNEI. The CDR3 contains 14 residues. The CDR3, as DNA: TGTGCCAGCAGTGACAGTTATTCCTCCTACGAGCAGTACTTC. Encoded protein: CASSDSYSSYEQYF. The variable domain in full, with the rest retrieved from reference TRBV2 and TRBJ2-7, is EPEVTQTPSHQVTQMGQEVILRCVPISNHLYFYWYRQILGQKVEFLVSFYNNEISEKSEIFDDQFSVERPDGSNFTLKIRSTKLEDSAMYFCASSDSYSSYEQYFGPGTRLTVT.

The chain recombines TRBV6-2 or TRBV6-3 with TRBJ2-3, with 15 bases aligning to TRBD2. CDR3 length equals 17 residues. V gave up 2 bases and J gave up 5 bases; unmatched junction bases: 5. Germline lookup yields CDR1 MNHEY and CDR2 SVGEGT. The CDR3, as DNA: TGTGCCAGCAGTTACGGACTAGCGGGAGGGCCGATAGATACGCAGTATTTT. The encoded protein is CASSYGLAGGPIDTQYF.

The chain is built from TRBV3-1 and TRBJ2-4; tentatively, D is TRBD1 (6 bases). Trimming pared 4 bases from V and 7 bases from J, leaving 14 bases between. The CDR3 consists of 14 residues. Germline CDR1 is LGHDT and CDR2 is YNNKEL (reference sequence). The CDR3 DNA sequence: TGTGCCAGCAGCCTAGGACAGATTCGTAACATTCAGTACTTC. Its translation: CASSLGQIRNIQYF.

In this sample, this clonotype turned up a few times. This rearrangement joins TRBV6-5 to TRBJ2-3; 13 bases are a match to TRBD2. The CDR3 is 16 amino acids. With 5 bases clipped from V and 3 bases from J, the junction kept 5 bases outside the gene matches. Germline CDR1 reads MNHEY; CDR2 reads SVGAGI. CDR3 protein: CASSTGTSGATDTQYF. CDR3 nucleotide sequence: TGTGCCAGCAGTACTGGGACTAGCGGGGCGACAGATACGCAGTATTTT.

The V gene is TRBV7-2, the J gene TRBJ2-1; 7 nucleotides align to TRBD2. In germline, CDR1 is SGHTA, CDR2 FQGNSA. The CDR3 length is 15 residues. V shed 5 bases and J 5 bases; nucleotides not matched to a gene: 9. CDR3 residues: CASSRPLASHNEQFF. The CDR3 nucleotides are TGTGCCAGCAGCCGACCACTAGCGAGCCACAATGAGCAGTTCTTC.

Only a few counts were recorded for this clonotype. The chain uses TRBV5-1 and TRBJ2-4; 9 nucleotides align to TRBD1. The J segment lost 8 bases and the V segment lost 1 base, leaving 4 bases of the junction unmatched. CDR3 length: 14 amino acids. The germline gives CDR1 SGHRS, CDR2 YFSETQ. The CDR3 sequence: CASSLTGGGDIQYF. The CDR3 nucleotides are TGCGCCAGCAGCTTGACAGGGGGCGGGGACATTCAGTACTTC.

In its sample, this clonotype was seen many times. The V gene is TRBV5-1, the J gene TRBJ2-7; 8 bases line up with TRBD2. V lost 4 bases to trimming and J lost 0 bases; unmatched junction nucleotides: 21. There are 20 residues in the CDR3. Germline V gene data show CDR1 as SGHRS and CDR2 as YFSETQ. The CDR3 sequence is CASSGQERGLYQIFSYEQYF. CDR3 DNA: TGCGCCAGCAGCGGGCAGGAGCGGGGGCTATATCAAATTTTCTCCTACGAGCAGTACTTC.

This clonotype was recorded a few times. The CDR3 nucleotides are TGTGCCAGCACCCCAGAGCCCTATGGCTACACCTTC. The encoded protein is CASTPEPYGYTF. This rearrangement joins TRBV2 to TRBJ1-2; unclear D gene. The CDR3 is 12 amino acids. Germline assignment: CDR1 SNHLY and CDR2 FYNNEI. Between the trimmed V and J ends, which lost 7 bases and 4 bases, there was a span of 10 bases.

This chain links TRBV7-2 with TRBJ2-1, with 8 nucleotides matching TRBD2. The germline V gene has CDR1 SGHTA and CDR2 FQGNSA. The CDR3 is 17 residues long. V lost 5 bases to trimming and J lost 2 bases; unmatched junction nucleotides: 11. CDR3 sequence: CASSAPPGGGAYNEQFF. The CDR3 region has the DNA TGTGCCAGCAGCGCCCCGCCCGGGGGGGGGGCCTACAATGAGCAGTTCTTC.

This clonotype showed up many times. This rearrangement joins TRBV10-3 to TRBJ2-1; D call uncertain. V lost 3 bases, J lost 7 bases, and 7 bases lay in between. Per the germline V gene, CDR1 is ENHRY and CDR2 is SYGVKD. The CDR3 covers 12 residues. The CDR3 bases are TGTGCCATCAGTGACCTCGGGAATGAGCAGTTCTTC. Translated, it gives CAISDLGNEQFF.

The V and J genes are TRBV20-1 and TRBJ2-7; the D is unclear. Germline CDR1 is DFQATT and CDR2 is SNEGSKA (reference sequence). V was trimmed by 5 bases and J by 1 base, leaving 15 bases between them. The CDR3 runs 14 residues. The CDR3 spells CSAVLGASSYEQYF. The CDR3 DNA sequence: TGCAGTGCTGTCTTGGGCGCCTCGTCCTACGAGCAGTACTTC.

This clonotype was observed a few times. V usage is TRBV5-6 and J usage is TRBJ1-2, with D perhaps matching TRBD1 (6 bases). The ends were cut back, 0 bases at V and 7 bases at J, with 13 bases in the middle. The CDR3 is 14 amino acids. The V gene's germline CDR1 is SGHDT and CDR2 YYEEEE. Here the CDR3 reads CASSLVTQGTGYTF. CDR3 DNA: TGTGCCAGCAGCTTGGTTACACAGGGAACTGGCTACACCTTC.

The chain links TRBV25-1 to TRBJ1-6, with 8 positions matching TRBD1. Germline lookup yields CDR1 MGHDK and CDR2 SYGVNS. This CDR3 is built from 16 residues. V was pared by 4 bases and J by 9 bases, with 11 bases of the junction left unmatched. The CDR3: CASSVGTGQGGSPLHF. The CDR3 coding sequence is TGTGCCAGCAGTGTTGGGACCGGACAGGGAGGTTCACCCCTCCACTTT.

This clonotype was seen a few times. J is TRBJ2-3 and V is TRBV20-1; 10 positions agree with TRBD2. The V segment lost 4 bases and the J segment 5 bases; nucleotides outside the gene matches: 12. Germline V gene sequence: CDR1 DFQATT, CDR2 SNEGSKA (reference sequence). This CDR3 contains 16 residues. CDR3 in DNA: TGCAGTGCTATCCCGCCAGCGGGGGGGCCTGGAGATACGCAGTATTTT. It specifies CSAIPPAGGPGDTQYF.

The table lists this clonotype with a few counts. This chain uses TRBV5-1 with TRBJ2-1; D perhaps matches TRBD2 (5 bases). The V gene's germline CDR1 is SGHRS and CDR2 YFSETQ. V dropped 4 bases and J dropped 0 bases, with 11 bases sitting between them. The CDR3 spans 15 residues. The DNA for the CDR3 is TGCGCCAGCAGCCCGGGGAGTACCTCCTACAATGAGCAGTTCTTC. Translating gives CASSPGSTSYNEQFF.

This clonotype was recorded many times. DNA for the CDR3: TGTGCCAGCAGCAAACGATCTTTCTTT. Encoded protein: CASSKRSFF. V and J are TRBV21-1 and TRBJ1-1. TRBV21-1 is classified as a pseudogene. The CDR3 runs 9 residues.

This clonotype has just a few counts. DNA for the CDR3: TGTGCCAGCTCACAAACACTCGTTTCTGGAAACACCATATATTTT. Its protein product is CASSQTLVSGNTIYF. J is TRBJ1-3 and V is TRBV18; D is ambiguous. The V and J ends lost 4 bases and 1 base respectively, with 11 bases between them. The CDR3 consists of 15 residues. The germline V gene has CDR1 KGHSH and CDR2 LQKENI.

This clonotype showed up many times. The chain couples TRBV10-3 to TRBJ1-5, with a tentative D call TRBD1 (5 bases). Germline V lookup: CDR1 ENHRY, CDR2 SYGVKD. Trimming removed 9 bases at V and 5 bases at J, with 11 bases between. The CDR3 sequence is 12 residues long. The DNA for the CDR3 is TGTGCCATAGGACAAGGTGATCAGCCCCAGCATTTT. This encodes CAIGQGDQPQHF.

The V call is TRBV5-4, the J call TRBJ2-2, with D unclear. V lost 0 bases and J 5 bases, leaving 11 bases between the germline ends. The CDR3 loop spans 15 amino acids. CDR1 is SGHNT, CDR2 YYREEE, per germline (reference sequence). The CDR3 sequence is CASSLASRTTGELFF. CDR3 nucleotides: TGTGCCAGCAGCTTGGCCTCTAGGACGACCGGGGAGCTGTTTTTT.

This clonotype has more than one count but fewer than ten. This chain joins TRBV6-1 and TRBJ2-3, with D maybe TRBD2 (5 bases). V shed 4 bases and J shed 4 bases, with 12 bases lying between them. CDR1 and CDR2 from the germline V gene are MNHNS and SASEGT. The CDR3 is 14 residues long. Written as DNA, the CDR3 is TGTGCCAGCAGTGCAACGGGGTGGGCAGATACGCAGTATTTT. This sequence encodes CASSATGWADTQYF.

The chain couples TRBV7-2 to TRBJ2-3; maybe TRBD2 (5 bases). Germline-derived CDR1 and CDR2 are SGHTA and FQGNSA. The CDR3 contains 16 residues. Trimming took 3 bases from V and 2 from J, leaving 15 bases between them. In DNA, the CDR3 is TGTGCCAGCAGCTTGGACCCAGCGGCTCTCACAGATACGCAGTATTTT. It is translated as CASSLDPAALTDTQYF.

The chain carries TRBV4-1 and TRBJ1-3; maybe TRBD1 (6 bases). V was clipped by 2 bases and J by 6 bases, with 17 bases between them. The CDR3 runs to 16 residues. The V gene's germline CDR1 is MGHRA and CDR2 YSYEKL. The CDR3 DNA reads TGCGCCAGCAGCCAAAGAGGAGGGGGTAGAGAAAACACCATATATTTT. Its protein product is CASSQRGGGRENTIYF.

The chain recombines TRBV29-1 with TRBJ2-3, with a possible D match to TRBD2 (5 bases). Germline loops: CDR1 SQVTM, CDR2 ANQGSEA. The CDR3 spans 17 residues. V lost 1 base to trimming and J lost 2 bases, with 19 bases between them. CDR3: CSVEVRVKGGFTDTQYF. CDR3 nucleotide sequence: TGCAGCGTTGAAGTGCGGGTGAAGGGTGGATTCACAGATACGCAGTATTTT.

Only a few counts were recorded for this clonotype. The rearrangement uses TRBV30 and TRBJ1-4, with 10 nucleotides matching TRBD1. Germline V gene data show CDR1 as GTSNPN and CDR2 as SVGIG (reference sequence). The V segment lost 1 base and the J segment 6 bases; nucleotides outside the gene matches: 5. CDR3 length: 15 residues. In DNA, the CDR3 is TGTGCCTGGAGTGAGATGGGACAGGGGTATGAAAAACTGTTTTTT. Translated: CAWSEMGQGYEKLFF.

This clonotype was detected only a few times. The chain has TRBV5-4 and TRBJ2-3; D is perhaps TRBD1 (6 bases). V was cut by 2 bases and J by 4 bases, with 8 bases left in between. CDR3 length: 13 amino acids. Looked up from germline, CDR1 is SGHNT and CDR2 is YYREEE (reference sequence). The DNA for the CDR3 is TGTGCCAGCAGCTTCGCAGGGGCAGATACGCAGTATTTT. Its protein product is CASSFAGADTQYF.

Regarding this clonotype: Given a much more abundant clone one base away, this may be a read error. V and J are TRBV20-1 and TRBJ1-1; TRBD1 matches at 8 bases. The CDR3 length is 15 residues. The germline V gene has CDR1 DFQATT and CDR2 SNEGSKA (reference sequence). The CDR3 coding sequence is TGCTGTGCTAGAGAGACAGGGGTGGGTTGGACTGAAGCTTTCTTT. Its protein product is CCARETGVGWTEAFF.